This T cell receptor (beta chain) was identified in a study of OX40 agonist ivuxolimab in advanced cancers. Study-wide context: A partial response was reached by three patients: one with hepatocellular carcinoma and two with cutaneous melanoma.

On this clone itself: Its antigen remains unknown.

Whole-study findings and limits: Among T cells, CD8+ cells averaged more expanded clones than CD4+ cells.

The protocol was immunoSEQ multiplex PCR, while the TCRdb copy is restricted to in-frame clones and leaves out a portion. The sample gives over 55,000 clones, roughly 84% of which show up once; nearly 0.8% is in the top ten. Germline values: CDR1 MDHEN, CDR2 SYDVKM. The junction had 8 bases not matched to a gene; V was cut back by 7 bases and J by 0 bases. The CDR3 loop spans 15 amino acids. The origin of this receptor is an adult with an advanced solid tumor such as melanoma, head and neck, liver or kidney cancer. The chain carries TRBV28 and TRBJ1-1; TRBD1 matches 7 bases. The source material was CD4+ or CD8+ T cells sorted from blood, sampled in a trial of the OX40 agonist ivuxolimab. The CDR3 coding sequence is TGTGCCAGCAATTTCAGGGGGACGTTGAACACTGAAGCTTTCTTT. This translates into CASNFRGTLNTEAFF.